These 25 T cell receptor beta chains were sequenced from one sample in a study of cytomegalovirus exposure and HLA in healthy donors. Data came from immunoSEQ multiplex PCR; TCRdb stores just in-frame clones and leaves some out. The repertoire holds over 100,000 clones, with nearly 90% as singletons. The material sequenced was PBMCs. The receptors originated from a woman in her late teens or twenties in good health and CMV-seronegative.

This clone was counted once. J is TRBJ1-1 and V is TRBV6-5; D remains unclear. Germline loops: CDR1 MNHEY, CDR2 SVGAGI. The CDR3 is 14 residues long. V was pared by 5 bases and J by 5 bases, with 15 bases between. The chain's CDR3 is CASSPLGSRTEAFF. Written as DNA, the CDR3 is TGTGCCAGCAGTCCCCTGGGGAGTCGGACTGAAGCTTTCTTT.

The chain recombines TRBV10-2 with TRBJ2-2; a weak D match, TRBD2 (5 bases). Germline CDR1 and CDR2: WSHSY and SAAADI. The CDR3 extends over 13 amino acids. The ends were cut back, 4 bases at V and 4 bases at J, with 7 bases in the middle. CDR3 residues: CASSAGVTGELFF. CDR3 nucleotide sequence: TGCGCCAGCAGTGCCGGGGTCACCGGGGAGCTGTTTTTT.

The chain links TRBV5-4 to TRBJ1-1; 8 bases are shared with TRBD1. The CDR3 has 13 residues. Trimming cost V 7 bases and J 1 base; bases outside gene matches: 3. The V gene's germline CDR1 is SGHNT and CDR2 YYREEE (reference sequence). In DNA, the CDR3 is TGTGCCAGCTTGGACAGGGCGAACACTGAAGCTTTCTTT. The encoded protein is CASLDRANTEAFF. Supplemented by reference TRBV5-4 and TRBJ1-1, the full variable domain reads ETGVTQSPTHLIKTRGQQVTLRCSSQSGHNTVSWYQQALGQGPQFIFQYYREEENGRGNFPPRFSGLQFPNYSSELNVNALELDDSALYLCASLDRANTEAFFGQGTRLTVV.

The chain carries TRBV19 and TRBJ1-5; D remains ambiguous. Germline V gives CDR1 LNHDA, CDR2 SQIVND (reference sequence). This CDR3 has 15 residues. Trimming took off 1 base at V and 3 bases at J, with 10 bases between the two ends. CDR3 DNA: TGTGCCAGTAGTATAGGGGCAGGCCTCAATCAGCCCCAGCATTTT. Protein: CASSIGAGLNQPQHF.

J is TRBJ2-7 and V is TRBV18; a weak D match, TRBD2 (7 bases). From germline, CDR1 is KGHSH and CDR2 LQKENI. V shed 2 bases and J shed 0 bases, with 11 bases lying between them. CDR3 size: 15 residues. The CDR3 sequence is CASSPGGGGSYEQYF. The CDR3, as DNA: TGTGCCAGCTCACCAGGGGGCGGGGGCTCCTACGAGCAGTACTTC.

This rearrangement joins TRBV4-1 to TRBJ1-5; no reliable D call. Germline loops: CDR1 MGHRA, CDR2 YSYEKL. CDR3 length: 14 amino acids. Deletions cut 6 bases from V and 3 bases from J, with 12 bases between. The CDR3 spells CASSQANFNQPQHF. CDR3 nucleotide sequence: TGCGCCAGCAGTCAGGCTAACTTCAATCAGCCCCAGCATTTT.

The CDR3 region has the DNA TGTGCCAGCAGACATGACAGGGCTTCAGGTGAGCAGTTCTTC. This encodes CASRHDRASGEQFF. This rearrangement joins TRBV7-3 to TRBJ2-1, with 7 bases aligning to TRBD1. After removal of 6 bases from V and 9 bases from J, the junction contained 11 bases not matched to a gene. Germline V gives CDR1 SGHTA, CDR2 FQGTGA. The CDR3 contains 14 residues.

With regard to this clone: The junction and the germline gene differ at one end; a read error may be behind it. The rearrangement uses TRBV7-7 and TRBJ2-2; no reliable D call. The germline CDR1 and CDR2 sequences are SSHAT and FNYEAQ (reference sequence). There are 15 residues in the CDR3. Here the CDR3 DNA reads TGTGCTAGCAGCTTTGGCGGCTACAACACCGGGGAGCTGTTTTTT. Translated, it gives CASSFGGYNTGELFF.

This rearrangement joins TRBV11-3 to TRBJ1-5; the match to TRBD1 covers 7 bases. Germline CDR1 and CDR2: SGHNT and YENEEA. The trim removed 5 bases at V and 1 base at J, leaving 11 bases unmatched. The CDR3 sequence is 17 residues long. The CDR3 DNA follows: TGTGCCAGCAGCCCGATTAAAAAGGACAGGAGCAATCAGCCCCAGCATTTT. The encoded protein is CASSPIKKDRSNQPQHF.

The V call is TRBV7-9, the J call TRBJ1-2, with a tentative D call TRBD1 (5 bases). The CDR3 covers 15 residues. The V and J ends lost 5 bases and 8 bases respectively, with 21 bases between them. Germline V gene data show CDR1 as SEHNR and CDR2 as FQNEAQ (reference sequence). The CDR3 sequence is CASSPEGGRDNGYTF. CDR3 coding DNA: TGTGCCAGCAGCCCCGAGGGAGGCAGGGATAACGGCTACACCTTC.

This clone was found many times. The V gene is TRBV4-2, the J gene TRBJ2-3; 7 nucleotides line up with TRBD2. The CDR3 has 15 amino acids. Trimming at V came to 0 bases and at J to 1 base, leaving 1 base not matched to a gene. The germline V gene encodes CDR1 LGHNA and CDR2 YNFKEQ. In DNA, the CDR3 is TGTGCCAGCAGCCAAGATCGGGGGGGCACAGATACGCAGTATTTT. Translation: CASSQDRGGTDTQYF.

V and J are TRBV19 and TRBJ1-1, with 9 bases identical to TRBD1. With V trimmed by 7 bases and J by 8 bases, 14 bases remained unmatched. The CDR3 sequence is 15 residues long. Germline V gives CDR1 LNHDA, CDR2 SQIVND (reference sequence). CDR3 amino acids: CASKGSKTGGIEAFF. CDR3 DNA sequence: TGTGCCAGTAAGGGATCCAAGACAGGGGGGATAGAAGCTTTCTTT.

V and J are TRBV5-1 and TRBJ2-1, with 11 bases aligning to TRBD2. With 4 bases clipped from V and 10 bases from J, the junction kept 13 bases outside the gene matches. The CDR3 has 16 residues. Germline V gene sequence: CDR1 SGHRS, CDR2 YFSETQ. The CDR3 reads CASSLTISGGADEQFF. The CDR3 DNA reads as TGCGCCAGCAGCCTAACTATTAGCGGGGGGGCCGACGAGCAGTTCTTC.

This rearrangement joins TRBV10-3 to TRBJ2-5; 11 bases align to TRBD2. The junction had 10 bases not matched to a gene; V was cut back by 6 bases and J by 1 base. This CDR3 comprises 17 residues. Germline V gene data show CDR1 as ENHRY and CDR2 as SYGVKD. CDR3 coding DNA: TGTGCCATCAGGCTGGGGCTAGCGGGGGGTACCCAAGAGACCCAGTACTTC. Protein product: CAIRLGLAGGTQETQYF.

The V call is TRBV4-1, the J call TRBJ1-1, with a weak D call TRBD1 (6 bases). Per the germline V gene, CDR1 is MGHRA and CDR2 is YSYEKL. Trimming left V 5 bases short and J 4 bases short, with 14 bases between. There are 14 residues in the CDR3. The CDR3 coding sequence is TGCGCCAGCAGCAAAGTGGGGGCCAGCACTGAAGCTTTCTTT. Protein sequence: CASSKVGASTEAFF.

This rearrangement joins TRBV28 to TRBJ1-1, with no clear D. Per germline, CDR1 MDHEN and CDR2 SYDVKM. This CDR3 has 13 amino acids. V dropped 2 bases and J dropped 11 bases, with 15 bases sitting between them. The CDR3 sequence is CASSLPNFSGAFF. In nucleotides, the CDR3 is TGTGCCAGCAGTTTACCCAACTTTAGCGGGGCTTTCTTT.

This chain links TRBV19 with TRBJ1-1, with 10 bases matching TRBD1. Germline V gene data show CDR1 as LNHDA and CDR2 as SQIVND (reference sequence). Trimming cost V 7 bases and J 2 bases; bases outside gene matches: 10. The length of the CDR3 is 16 residues. The CDR3 loop reads CASTVTGGFRNTEAFF. The DNA for the CDR3 is TGTGCCAGTACAGTGACAGGGGGCTTTCGAAACACTGAAGCTTTCTTT. The variable domain in full, completed from reference TRBV19 and TRBJ1-1, reads DGGITQSPKYLFRKEGQNVTLSCEQNLNHDAMYWYRQDPGQGLRLIYYSQIVNDFQKGDIAEGYSVSREKKESFPLTVTSAQKNPTAFYLCASTVTGGFRNTEAFFGQGTRLTVV.

This clone has a handful of counts. The chain employs TRBV19 and TRBJ1-6; maybe TRBD1 (5 bases). CDR3 size: 15 residues. Germline V gene lookup returns CDR1 LNHDA and CDR2 SQIVND (reference sequence). Trimming took 2 bases from V and 10 from J, leaving 15 bases between them. The CDR3 nucleotides are TGTGCCAGTAGTATACAAAACAGGAAATTCTCACCCCTCCACTTT. Its protein is CASSIQNRKFSPLHF.

The V gene is TRBV18, the J gene TRBJ1-1, with D uncertain. CDR1 and CDR2 from the germline V gene are KGHSH and LQKENI. Between the trimmed V and J ends, which lost 1 base and 4 bases, there was a span of 7 bases. This CDR3 contains 13 residues. The CDR3 DNA sequence: TGTGCCAGCTCACCACTCCCGGGCACTGAAGCTTTCTTT. Translation: CASSPLPGTEAFF.

The chain recombines TRBV4-1 with TRBJ2-6; 7 bases match TRBD1. J was trimmed by 2 bases and V by 2 bases; bases with no gene match: 12. CDR3 length equals 19 residues. The germline V gene encodes CDR1 MGHRA and CDR2 YSYEKL. The CDR3 loop is CASSQKVVQGSTGANVLTF. CDR3 bases: TGCGCCAGCAGCCAAAAAGTCGTACAGGGGAGTACTGGGGCCAACGTCCTGACTTTC.

V and J are TRBV25-1 and TRBJ1-4, with D unclear. CDR1 MGHDK and CDR2 SYGVNS come from the germline V gene. The CDR3 is 14 amino acids. Trimming took 5 bases from V and 5 from J, leaving 12 bases between them. For the CDR3, the DNA is TGTGCCAGCAGTCCTTCGGGTGAGAATGAAAAACTGTTTTTT. Translated, it gives CASSPSGENEKLFF.

The chain's CDR3 is CASSEALVSRTQYF. DNA for the CDR3: TGTGCCAGCAGTGAAGCGTTGGTTTCTAGGACCCAGTACTTC. The chain has TRBV6-1 and TRBJ2-5; D not certain. V lost 0 bases and J 7 bases, leaving 12 bases between the germline ends. Germline CDR1 and CDR2: MNHNS and SASEGT. The CDR3 runs 14 residues.

The J gene is TRBJ1-6, the V gene TRBV2, with D uncertain. This CDR3 is 13 amino acids long. CDR1 is SNHLY, CDR2 FYNNEI, per germline. V was trimmed by 7 bases and J by 9 bases, leaving 13 bases between them. The CDR3 bases are TGTGCCAGCACCTTCGGCGGTACTTCACCCCTCCACTTT. It yields the protein CASTFGGTSPLHF. Full variable domain (outside the CDR3, taken from reference TRBV2 and TRBJ1-6): EPEVTQTPSHQVTQMGQEVILRCVPISNHLYFYWYRQILGQKVEFLVSFYNNEISEKSEIFDDQFSVERPDGSNFTLKIRSTKLEDSAMYFCASTFGGTSPLHFGNGTRLTVT.

This sequence joins TRBV7-9 and TRBJ2-3; no reliable D call. CDR1 is SEHNR and CDR2 is FQNEAQ in the germline V gene (reference sequence). Trimming took 7 bases from V and 5 from J, leaving 16 bases between them. The CDR3 runs to 14 residues. The CDR3 loop is CASNIIGGVDTQYF. Here the CDR3 DNA reads TGTGCCAGCAATATCATTGGTGGAGTAGATACGCAGTATTTT.

The V and J genes are TRBV4-1 and TRBJ1-2; the D gene is possibly TRBD1 (5 bases). Trimming removed 0 bases from V and 0 bases from J, with 20 bases in between. Germline lookup yields CDR1 MGHRA and CDR2 YSYEKL. The CDR3 totals 19 residues. The CDR3 is CASSQDEIGGHTPNYGYTF. CDR3 bases: TGCGCCAGCAGCCAAGATGAAATCGGGGGTCACACCCCTAACTATGGCTACACCTTC.